The clone carrying this T cell receptor (beta chain) was observed many times. This sample was taken from a study of T cells in Graves' hyperthyroidism and ophthalmopathy. TCR beta CDR3 sequences were amplified from RNA transcripts. Primed by the HTBI set, a first-round RT-PCR was run on the TCR CDR3. Each CDR3 protein is one row after TCRdb ran MiXCR on the multiplex PCR reads. The sample includes about 360,000 distinct CDR3 sequences, roughly 13% of them seen just once. The CDR3 has 15 amino acids. Trimming stripped 1 base from V and 1 base from J, with 11 bases between. CDR1 is SGHRS, CDR2 YFSETQ, per germline.

The chain employs TRBV5-1 and TRBJ1-1, with D perhaps TRBD1 (5 bases). Sequenced: blood. This clonotype originated in a woman aged 18-29 years with Graves' hyperthyroidism. The CDR3 is CASSLSAGTNTEAFF. DNA of the CDR3: TGCGCCAGCAGCTTGTCGGCAGGGACGAACACTGAAGCTTTCTTT. Full variable domain (rest looked up from reference TRBV5-1 and TRBJ1-1): KAGVTQTPRYLIKTRGQQVTLSCSPISGHRSVSWYQQTPGQGLQFLFEYFSETQRNKGNFPGRFSGRQFSNSRSEMNVSTLELGDSALYLCASSLSAGTNTEAFFGQGTRLTVV.